This T cell receptor (beta chain) was sequenced for a study of neurological immune-mediated disorders. Findings of the study overall: TCR-beta repertoires seemed private in all groups, with no expanded CDR3 amino acid sequences shared.

This clonotype was recorded at least ten times. Antigen specificity is unknown. In TCRdb, the 5' RACE reads were re-called with MiXCR into one record per CDR3 protein. The sample lists approximately 44,000 distinct CDR3 sequences, more than 5% occurring once. Germline V CDR1 and CDR2: DFQATT, SNEGSKA (reference sequence). V shed 7 bases, J shed 2 bases, and the junction held 11 bases outside the gene matches. This CDR3 is 18 amino acids long. The source of this sequence is a woman aged 18-29 years with multiple sclerosis. This chain uses TRBV20-1 with TRBJ2-1; 16 bases map to TRBD2. Source material: CD4+ T cells from blood. The CDR3 region has the DNA TGCAGTGTCAACTCCGGGACTAGCGGGAGGGCCACCTACAATGAGCAGTTCTTC. Translated: CSVNSGTSGRATYNEQFF.